This TCR beta chain was documented in a study of CD8+CD57+ T cells in acquired aplastic anemia (dated by TCRdb to 2016 to 2019). For the study in its entirety: DNA extracted from sorted CD4+ and CD8+ cells had a mean of around 3.3 ug, with a range of about 0.18 to 27.4 ug. CD8+CD57+ expansion was defined as frequency above the mean frequency observed in healthy subjects.

Patients chosen for sequencing had shown expansion of CD8+CD57+ cells by flow cytometry. Every patient had severe acquired aplastic anemia, diagnosed using the International Study of Aplastic Anemia and Agranulocytosis and Camitta criteria. Patients had received no therapy at the time of blood sampling. TCR repertoires of sorted CD4+ and CD8+ blood T cells from severe aplastic anemia patients and healthy subjects were deep-sequenced in the study. Patients were enrolled in the USA under clinicaltrials.gov protocols 00001620, 01623167, 00001397, 00071045, 00081523 and 00961064. Ficoll-Paque density gradient centrifugation was used to isolate peripheral blood mononuclear cells. Before DNA extraction, CD4+ and CD8+ T cells were sorted with FACS or magnetic beads. Counted from cysteine to phenylalanine, this CDR3 has 14 amino acids. The retained sequence is limited to the CDR3, 42 bases, with the frame set at the first base. Trimming at the junction amounts to 3 bases on V and 0 bases on J, and the germline ends lie 10 bases apart. The germline V gene (reference sequence) sets CDR1 to GTSNPN and CDR2 to SVGIG.

Genomic DNA served as template for TCR beta VDJ combination and CDR3 sequence profiling. TCR repertoire sequencing was run on an Illumina HiSeq 2000. Per the source publication's procedure: Repertoires were assessed using TRBV/TRBJ rearrangement plots, CDR3 size and DJ length profiles, and Simpson's diversity index. The most abundant DNA sequence in the deep sequencing data was defined as the immunodominant clone. CDR3 amino acid sequences were screened for sharing across subjects and compared with published repertoires and the VDJdb database. TCRdb cleaned the public reads at Q25 with fastp, built clones with MiXCR and kept in-frame beta chains. Duplicate CDR3 protein sequences are folded into a single record with the most common DNA and genes. The V and J calls follow TCRdb's processing rather than the paper's. This sample comprises some 160,000 distinct CDR3 sequences, less than 60% of them detected only once. The ten largest account for roughly 3.1% of the sample.

Concerning this clonotype itself: The specificity of this receptor is unknown. No quality values exist for individual bases; no much larger clone is one base distant.

Overall study outcomes, separate from this receptor: Patients and healthy controls showed no significant difference in CD8+ Simpson's diversity (P=0.060). Twenty-nine CD8+ CDR3 sequences were found in both patients and controls but appeared to be highly expressed in patients and within the immunodominant clones of the patients.

The sample comprised sorted CD4+, CD8+, or CD8+CD57+ T cells (not recorded which) from PBMCs. Here the chain combines TRBV30 and TRBJ2-3; TRBD2 might be the D gene, on 5 matching bases. This clonotype was sampled from a human donor with aplastic anemia. In nucleotide form, the sequence is TGTGCCTGGAGAGCGCGGGCTAGCACAGATACGCAGTATTTT. This codes for CAWRARASTDTQYF.